A selection of T cell receptor beta chains follows, all from one sample in a study of CD8+ T cells in alopecia areata. Profiled with immunoSEQ multiplex PCR; TCRdb holds only in-frame clones, not every one. Of about 180,000 clones in the sample, about 47% were seen once. The input for sequencing was CD8+ T cells sorted from blood, taken between weeks 51 and 52, from a patient treated with tofacitinib. These receptors originate from a human donor with alopecia areata. Both conserved end residues are part of each CDR3. Each record gives: CDR3 DNA, CDR3 protein, D gene, J gene, clone size, V gene, CDR3 length. D genes are given only for firm matches. Part of the rows lack a size; the others show once, few, many or a class for expanded clones.

TGCAGCGTTGGGGAGACAGGGGAACGCGAGCAGTACTTC CSVGETGEREQYF TRBD1 TRBJ2-7 few TRBV29-1 13
TGTGCCAGCAGTTCCCCCCAAGGGCGCTTAAATGAGCAGTTCTTC CASSSPQGRLNEQFF - TRBJ2-1 - TRBV27 15
TGTGCTAGTGGTTTGTCCACAGATACGCAGTATTTT CASGLSTDTQYF - TRBJ2-3 - TRBV12-5 12
TGTGCCAGCAGTTTTCTCGACAGCTATACGCAGTATTTT CASSFLDSYTQYF - TRBJ2-3 - TRBV27 13
TGCGCCAGCAGCCAAGATACCCAGCAAGAGACCCAGTACTTC CASSQDTQQETQYF - TRBJ2-5 - TRBV4-3 14
TGTGCCAGCAGCTTAGTCCAGTCCCTCACAGATACGCAGTATTTT CASSLVQSLTDTQYF - TRBJ2-3 - TRBV7-8 15
TGTGCCAGCAGCTTGGTCTCCGGTGGCTACACCTTC CASSLVSGGYTF - TRBJ1-2 - TRBV5-4 12
TGTGCCAGCAGCTATACCGGGACAGGGGGTGACGAAGCTTTCTTT CASSYTGTGGDEAFF TRBD1 TRBJ1-1 - TRBV6-1 15
TGTGCCAGCAGCGGAAACATCGACAATGAGCAGTTCTTC CASSGNIDNEQFF - TRBJ2-1 - TRBV9 13
TGTGCCAGCAGCTTCCCGACAGGGACAGGCTATGGCTACACCTTC CASSFPTGTGYGYTF TRBD1 TRBJ1-2 few TRBV7-2 15
TGTGCCAGCAGCCATTCCCTGGACCGAGACTACGAGCAGTACTTC CASSHSLDRDYEQYF - TRBJ2-7 - TRBV9 15
TGTGCCAGCAGTTTCGGGCAGGGTGGTGGCTACACCTTC CASSFGQGGGYTF - TRBJ1-2 - TRBV27 13
TGTGCCAGCAGCACGTACACAGGGTGGTCCTACGAGCAGTACTTC CASSTYTGWSYEQYF - TRBJ2-7 - TRBV5-6 15
TGTGCCAGCAGTACCGGACAGGCCCCCGAAGAGACCCAGTACTTC CASSTGQAPEETQYF TRBD1 TRBJ2-5 - TRBV6-6 15
TGTGCCAGCAGTTTAATTGGTGTGGGCTCCATGAACACTGAAGCTTTCTTT CASSLIGVGSMNTEAFF - TRBJ1-1 - TRBV27 17
TGTGCCAGCAGCTTAGCAGGGTCCGGCAATGAGCAGTTCTTC CASSLAGSGNEQFF - TRBJ2-1 - TRBV7-3 14